Sequencing of this T cell receptor beta chain was carried out in a study of cytomegalovirus exposure and HLA in healthy donors. PCR used 60 Vbeta primers and 13 Jbeta primers. The authors' processing: Later, 75 million to 100 million unique TCR beta chains were counted in an analysis, and 10 million to 12 million of them were shared. This table comes from immunoSEQ multiplex PCR, and its TCRdb copy is limited to in-frame clones, with some not included. Clone size and V and J calls were adopted from that table, with D and trimming inferred from the DNA. The data hold around 140,000 clones, with about three quarters observed a single time. The study, taken as a whole, reports: In a later analysis, V- and J-gene trimming of beta chains associated with a DCLRE1C missense variant, replicated independently.

About this clone: Its antigen remains unidentified.

From germline, CDR1 is SGHRS and CDR2 YFSETQ. Between the trimmed V and J ends, which lost 0 bases and 1 base, there was a span of 15 bases. This CDR3 contains 17 residues. This TCR came from a man aged 40-55 years in good health and CMV-seropositive. The source material was PBMCs. The rearrangement joins TRBV5-1 to TRBJ2-3; D perhaps matches TRBD2 (5 bases). The CDR3 reads CASSLGVPSGGTDTQYF. DNA of the CDR3: TGCGCCAGCAGCTTGGGTGTACCCAGCGGAGGCACAGATACGCAGTATTTT. Based on the CDR3 plus reference TRBV5-1 and TRBJ2-3, the full variable domain is KAGVTQTPRYLIKTRGQQVTLSCSPISGHRSVSWYQQTPGQGLQFLFEYFSETQRNKGNFPGRFSGRQFSNSRSEMNVSTLELGDSALYLCASSLGVPSGGTDTQYFGPGTRLTVL.